This TCR beta chain is drawn from a study of blood T cell repertoires in COVID-19. The overall study: Sites in the United States, Italy and Spain provided acute and convalescent COVID-19 samples. Sources were T cells, B-cell-depleted T cells, or PBMCs; the material itself was cDNA or gDNA.

The CDR3 is made up of 16 amino acids. Germline V lookup: CDR1 LGHNA, CDR2 YSLEER. The germline V and J ends were trimmed by 0 bases and 1 base, with 13 bases remaining between them. Original data processing: Estimation of nucleated cell counts was performed using reference gene primer amplification. The protocol was immunoSEQ multiplex PCR, while the TCRdb copy is restricted to in-frame clones and leaves out a portion. Clonal size and the V and J genes are those of that table, whereas D and trimming came from the DNA. In the table there are 150,000 to 200,000 clones, 85% to 90% of which are singletons.

The chain links TRBV4-3 to TRBJ2-7, with D hard to call. The specimen was peripheral blood. The receptor was isolated from a young woman who had recovered from COVID-19. CDR3 in DNA: TGCGCCAGCAGCCAAGAATTACGGCAGGCGTCCTACGAGCAGTACTTC. Its protein is CASSQELRQASYEQYF.